This T cell receptor beta chain was identified in a study of CD8 T cells in Susac syndrome. In the case of this clonotype: Its specificity is unknown.

V lost 3 bases to trimming and J lost 1 base, with 13 bases between them. The CDR3 totals 15 residues. Germline V CDR1 and CDR2: DFQATT, SNEGSKA (reference sequence). A quantity of roughly 0.5 to 1 ug RNA underwent reverse transcription using random hexamers. Amplification of TCR beta CDR3 across 54 Vbeta and 13 Jbeta was performed with immunoSEQ multiplex PCR. TCRdb ran MiXCR on the immunoSEQ multiplex PCR reads and lists one entry per CDR3 protein. The repertoire holds 150,000 to 200,000 distinct CDR3 sequences, with more than 90% as singletons. Sequencing of TCR beta covered CD8+ and CD4+ T cells obtained from blood. Findings and caveats of the study: The authors acknowledged that the study's TCR sequencing and HLA analysis involved relatively few individuals.

The source material was CD4+ T cells from PBMCs. This receptor was obtained from a human donor in good health. The rearrangement joins TRBV20-1 to TRBJ1-5; no reliable D call. CDR3 in DNA: TGCAGTGCTAGCCCTTTCTCCCGGAGCAATCAGCCCCAGCATTTT. It translates to CSASPFSRSNQPQHF.